What follows are 9 T cell receptor beta chains derived from one specimen sequenced in a study of shared clonotypes between healthy human individuals (dated by TCRdb to the early 2020s). To prepare the library, the immunoSEQ multiplex PCR assay was applied. In TCRdb, the immuneACCESS table is reduced to in-frame sequences with V and J assigned. These tables do not hold every clone; where another copy was compared, an unresolved V gene accounts for under half, and the others remain unexplained. This sample is represented by roughly 2.4 million clones; approximately 95% of them were singletons. The ten largest account for around 0.13% of the sample. Sequencing input: naive CD4+ T cells sorted from blood. The label giving this sample's cell subset or site can be read as: CD45RA+ positively selected. The receptors derive from a man in his late teens or twenties in good health.

The chain carries TRBV18 and TRBJ1-4, with 10 positions matching TRBD1. The CDR3 is made up of 15 amino acids. V shed 6 bases, J shed 4 bases, and the junction held 5 bases outside the gene matches. Germline-derived CDR1 and CDR2 are KGHSH and LQKENI. The CDR3 sequence: CASSPGTGVNEKLFF. In DNA form, the CDR3 reads TGTGCCAGCTCCCCCGGGACAGGGGTTAATGAAAAACTGTTTTTT.

The chain links TRBV18 to TRBJ2-7, with D maybe TRBD1 (5 bases). From germline, CDR1 is KGHSH and CDR2 LQKENI. Trimming left V 5 bases short and J 0 bases short, with 8 bases between. The CDR3 loop spans 13 amino acids. CDR3 sequence reads: CASSNRSSYEQYF. CDR3 coding DNA: TGTGCCAGCTCAAACAGGAGCTCCTACGAGCAGTACTTC. Supplemented by reference TRBV18 and TRBJ2-7, the full variable domain reads NAGVMQNPRHLVRRRGQEARLRCSPMKGHSHVYWYRQLPEEGLKFMVYLQKENIIDESGMPKERFSAEFPKEGPSILRIQQVVRGDSAAYFCASSNRSSYEQYFGPGTRLTVT.

V gene TRBV5-1 combines with J gene TRBJ1-3, with a weak D call TRBD1 (5 bases). Germline CDR1 reads SGHRS; CDR2 reads YFSETQ. With 4 bases removed from V and 0 bases from J, the gap between germline ends came to 14 bases. This CDR3 is 16 amino acids long. CDR3 in DNA: TGCGCCAGCAGCCCGGGGACGGCCAGCTCTGGAAACACCATATATTTT. Its protein is CASSPGTASSGNTIYF.

The chain joins TRBV6-6 to TRBJ2-5, with TRBD1 identical over 7 bases. The CDR3 is 15 amino acids. V lost 5 bases to trimming and J lost 1 base; unmatched junction nucleotides: 7. CDR1 is MNHNY, CDR2 SVGAGI, per germline (reference sequence). The CDR3 spells CASSDIGQAQETQYF. In DNA form, the CDR3 reads TGTGCCAGCAGTGACATCGGACAGGCCCAAGAGACCCAGTACTTC.

V usage is TRBV7-3 and J usage is TRBJ2-3, with a possible D match to TRBD1 (5 bases). Trimming removed 1 base at V and 3 bases at J, with 8 bases between. This CDR3 contains 14 residues. Germline V gene sequence: CDR1 SGHTA, CDR2 FQGTGA. The CDR3 sequence is CASSLSGATDTQYF. The DNA of the CDR3 is TGTGCCAGCAGCTTAAGTGGGGCGACAGATACGCAGTATTTT.

This chain links TRBV7-2 with TRBJ2-1; D may be TRBD2 (7 bases). Germline CDR1 reads SGHTA; CDR2 reads FQGNSA. The CDR3 totals 17 residues. Trimming removed 1 base at V and 4 bases at J, with 17 bases between. The DNA of the CDR3 is TGTGCCAGCAGCTTAGGGGGGGGCCGACTAATATACAATGAGCAGTTCTTC. It encodes CASSLGGGRLIYNEQFF.

The chain joins TRBV13 to TRBJ2-1, with 7 bases matching TRBD2. Looked up from germline, CDR1 is PRHDT and CDR2 is FYEKMQ (reference sequence). Trimming at V came to 5 bases and at J to 8 bases, leaving 9 bases not matched to a gene. This CDR3 is 14 amino acids long. Here the CDR3 reads CASSRSGGSDEQFF. CDR3 bases: TGTGCCAGCAGCCGCTCCGGCGGGAGTGATGAGCAGTTCTTC.

The CDR3 region is CASSVAFGAGNTIYF. CDR3 bases: TGTGCCAGCAGCGTAGCTTTTGGGGCTGGAAACACCATATATTTT. The V and J genes are TRBV9 and TRBJ1-3; D uncertain. Between the trimmed V and J ends, which lost 0 bases and 2 bases, there was a span of 9 bases. The CDR3 extends over 15 amino acids. Germline CDR1 and CDR2: SGDLS and YYNGEE.

Points on this clone: Other DNA sequences in the same sample also yield this CDR3. The chain carries TRBV7-2 and TRBJ2-7; D gene ambiguous. This CDR3 contains 12 residues. Looked up from germline, CDR1 is SGHTA and CDR2 is FQGNSA. V was shortened by 5 bases and J by 1 base, with 6 bases between the two germline ends. The CDR3 sequence is CASSTSSYEQYF. In DNA form, the CDR3 reads TGTGCCAGCAGCACAAGTTCCTACGAGCAGTACTTC.